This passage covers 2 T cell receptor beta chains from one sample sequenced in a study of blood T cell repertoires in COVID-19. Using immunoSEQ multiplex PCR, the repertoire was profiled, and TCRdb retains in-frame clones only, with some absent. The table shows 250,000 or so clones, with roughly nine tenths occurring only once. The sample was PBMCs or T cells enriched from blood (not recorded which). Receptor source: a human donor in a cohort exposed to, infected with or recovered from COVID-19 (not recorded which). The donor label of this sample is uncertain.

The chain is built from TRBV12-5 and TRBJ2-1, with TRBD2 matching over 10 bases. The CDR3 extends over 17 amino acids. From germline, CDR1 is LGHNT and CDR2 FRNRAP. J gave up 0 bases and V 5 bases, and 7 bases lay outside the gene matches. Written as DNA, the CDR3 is TGTGCTAGTGGTGGGGGCCTAGCGGGGGTCTCCTACAATGAGCAGTTCTTC. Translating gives CASGGGLAGVSYNEQFF.

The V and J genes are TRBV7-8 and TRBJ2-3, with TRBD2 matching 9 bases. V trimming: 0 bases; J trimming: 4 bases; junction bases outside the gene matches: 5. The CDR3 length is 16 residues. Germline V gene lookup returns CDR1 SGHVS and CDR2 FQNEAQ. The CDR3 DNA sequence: TGTGCCAGCAGCTTAGCGCGGGGGGGGTCCCCAGATACGCAGTATTTT. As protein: CASSLARGGSPDTQYF.